The 32 T cell receptor beta chains in this list originate from one sample, sequenced in a study of T cell repertoires in cytomegalovirus infection. MiXCR, run by TCRdb on the reads, gives a single entry per CDR3 protein. In the table there are under 200,000 distinct CDR3 sequences, about a tenth of which are singletons. Sequenced: PBMCs. The receptors shown here come from a human donor in good health (CMV status not recorded). Some clones in this sample may be carry-over from other donors' samples.

This sequence joins TRBV7-3 and TRBJ2-3; no reliable D call. Per germline, CDR1 SGHTA and CDR2 FQGTGA. The CDR3 extends over 15 amino acids. V was shortened by 4 bases and J by 2 bases, with 13 bases between the two germline ends. The CDR3 protein is CASSSLGYSTDTQYF. The CDR3, as DNA: TGTGCCAGCAGCTCCCTAGGGTACTCCACAGATACGCAGTATTTT.

This clonotype was counted ten times or more. J is TRBJ1-1 and V is TRBV7-9; 8 nucleotides agree with TRBD1. CDR1 SEHNR and CDR2 FQNEAQ come from the germline V gene (reference sequence). The length of the CDR3 is 14 residues. J was trimmed by 5 bases and V by 5 bases; bases with no gene match: 7. CDR3 residues: CASSTGQGGTEAFF. CDR3 DNA sequence: TGTGCCAGCAGCACCGGACAGGGAGGTACTGAAGCTTTCTTT.

This clonotype was observed at least ten times. V gene TRBV12-3 or TRBV12-4 combines with J gene TRBJ2-7; TRBD2 might be the D (6 bases). The germline V and J ends were trimmed by 2 bases and 6 bases, with 14 bases remaining between them. The CDR3 totals 14 residues. CDR3 in amino acids: CASSLQEGWGEQYF. The CDR3 DNA reads TGTGCCAGCAGTTTACAGGAGGGTTGGGGCGAGCAGTACTTC.

This clonotype was counted many times. The V gene is TRBV6-2 or TRBV6-3, the J gene TRBJ2-6, with D unresolved. Germline V gene data show CDR1 as MNHEY and CDR2 as SVGEGT. The CDR3 sequence is 15 residues long. V was pared by 2 bases and J by 4 bases, with 9 bases between. CDR3 DNA sequence: TGTGCCAGCAGTTACGGGCAAAGCGGGGCCAACGTCCTGACTTTC. This translates into CASSYGQSGANVLTF.

The sample holds many counts of this clonotype. The chain recombines TRBV7-2 with TRBJ2-1; weak D call: TRBD1 (5 bases). Trimming took 0 bases from V and 1 from J, leaving 7 bases between them. Germline V CDR1 and CDR2: SGHTA, FQGNSA. The CDR3 is made up of 15 amino acids. CDR3 residues: CASSLAGRSYNEQFF. CDR3 DNA sequence: TGTGCCAGCAGCTTAGCGGGGCGGTCCTACAATGAGCAGTTCTTC.

This clonotype was seen repeatedly, ten times or more. This chain connects TRBV7-2 to TRBJ2-2, with D unclear. This CDR3 has 14 residues. CDR1 is SGHTA, CDR2 FQGNSA, per germline. The V gene lost 0 bases and the J gene lost 4 bases, with 6 bases spanning the gap. CDR3 in DNA: TGTGCCAGCAGCTTAGCGCCGACCACCGGGGAGCTGTTTTTT. It translates to CASSLAPTTGELFF.

This clonotype has just a few counts. The gene calls are TRBV19 and TRBJ2-7; D could derive from TRBD1 or TRBD2 (6 bases each). Germline CDR1 is LNHDA and CDR2 is SQIVND (reference sequence). The V and J ends lost 3 bases and 6 bases respectively, with 15 bases between them. The CDR3 is 14 amino acids. CDR3 amino acids: CASSIGGRVSEQYF. The DNA of the CDR3 is TGTGCCAGTAGTATCGGGGGCAGGGTGTCCGAGCAGTACTTC.

The rearrangement uses TRBV20-1 and TRBJ1-4; 9 positions agree with TRBD1. The CDR3 sequence is 13 residues long. With 4 bases clipped from V and 5 bases from J, the junction kept 2 bases outside the gene matches. The germline V gene encodes CDR1 DFQATT and CDR2 SNEGSKA (reference sequence). CDR3 residues: CSAKGTGNEKLFF. Here the CDR3 DNA reads TGCAGTGCTAAGGGGACAGGGAATGAAAAACTGTTTTTT.

The table lists this clonotype with a few counts. A junction end diverges from the germline sequence, so it may reflect a read error. The chain has TRBV7-6 and TRBJ2-2; D might be TRBD2 (5 bases). This CDR3 contains 15 residues. The germline gives CDR1 SGHVS, CDR2 FNYEAQ. CDR3: CASSLSGSGTGELFF. The CDR3 nucleotides are TGTGCTAGCAGCTTAAGTGGGAGTGGCACCGGGGAGCTGTTTTTT.

This clonotype was observed a few times. V is TRBV29-1 and J is TRBJ2-7; D remains unclear. Trimming removed 4 bases from V and 3 bases from J, with 16 bases in between. This CDR3 has 14 amino acids. Germline V gives CDR1 SQVTM, CDR2 ANQGSEA. CDR3 coding DNA: TGCAGCGTTGTCCCGGCAGAAAATAGCTACGAGCAGTACTTC. Translation gives CSVVPAENSYEQYF.

This clonotype was seen many times. The CDR3 protein is CASSSGPRGSPFF. The CDR3 nucleotides read TGTGCCAGCAGCTCGGGCCCAAGGGGGAGTCCGTTCTTC. The chain has TRBV11-2 and TRBJ2-1; maybe TRBD1 (6 bases). CDR1 SGHAT and CDR2 FQNNGV come from the germline V gene. V was clipped by 4 bases and J by 15 bases, with 19 bases between them. The CDR3 runs 13 residues. Supplemented by reference TRBV11-2 and TRBJ2-1, the full variable domain reads EAGVAQSPRYKIIEKRQSVAFWCNPISGHATLYWYQQILGQGPKLLIQFQNNGVVDDSQLPKDRFSAERLKGVDSTLKIQPAKLEDSAVYLCASSSGPRGSPFFGPGTRLTVL.

The chain uses TRBV14 and TRBJ1-1; D is unclear. The CDR3 is made up of 14 amino acids. Deletions cut 0 bases from V and 0 bases from J, with 5 bases between. Germline lookup yields CDR1 SGHDN and CDR2 FVKESK. CDR3 residues: CASSQDVMNTEAFF. Written as DNA, the CDR3 is TGTGCCAGCAGCCAAGATGTCATGAACACTGAAGCTTTCTTT.

This clonotype was found a few times. The CDR3 DNA reads TGCAGTGCTTTCTGGACTAGCGGGATTTCCTACGAGCAGTACTTC. This translates into CSAFWTSGISYEQYF. The chain has TRBV20-1 and TRBJ2-7; 12 nucleotides align to TRBD2. Germline V gene data show CDR1 as DFQATT and CDR2 as SNEGSKA (reference sequence). The CDR3 has 15 residues. J lost 1 base, V lost 5 bases, and 6 bases had no gene match.

This clonotype was observed a handful of times. The gene calls are TRBV2 and TRBJ2-1; D not certain. This CDR3 comprises 12 residues. The ends were cut back, 6 bases at V and 12 bases at J, with 15 bases in the middle. The germline gives CDR1 SNHLY, CDR2 FYNNEI. The CDR3 bases are TGTGCCAGCAGGTTGGGGTCCTCGGCGCAGTTCTTC. This codes for CASRLGSSAQFF.

Of note for this clonotype: Since a much larger clone is just one base distant, this may be a read error. The chain combines TRBV28 with TRBJ1-2; TRBD1 matches 8 bases. The CDR3 is 14 amino acids. V lost 6 bases to trimming and J lost 1 base; unmatched junction nucleotides: 4. Germline-derived CDR1 and CDR2 are MDHEN and SYDVKM. For the CDR3, the DNA is TGTGCCAGCAGCCGGACAGGGCTTAACTATGGCTACACCTTC. It translates to CASSRTGLNYGYTF.

V gene TRBV5-1 combines with J gene TRBJ2-7; 8 nucleotides line up with TRBD2. V shed 6 bases, J shed 4 bases, and the junction held 9 bases outside the gene matches. The length of the CDR3 is 14 residues. CDR1 is SGHRS and CDR2 is YFSETQ in the germline V gene. This CDR3 is CASNTGLADYEQYF. The CDR3 DNA sequence: TGCGCCAGCAACACCGGACTAGCAGATTACGAGCAGTACTTC. The full variable domain, completed using reference TRBV5-1 and TRBJ2-7, is KAGVTQTPRYLIKTRGQQVTLSCSPISGHRSVSWYQQTPGQGLQFLFEYFSETQRNKGNFPGRFSGRQFSNSRSEMNVSTLELGDSALYLCASNTGLADYEQYFGPGTRLTVT.

The chain uses TRBV5-5 and TRBJ2-7; D is uncertain. The germline V gene has CDR1 SGHKS and CDR2 YYEKEE (reference sequence). V lost 3 bases to trimming and J lost 6 bases, with 16 bases between them. This CDR3 is 14 amino acids long. The DNA for the CDR3 is TGTGCCAGCAGCTCGGGTCAGCCGGAACTCGAGCAGTACTTC. This gives the protein CASSSGQPELEQYF.

This clonotype was observed at least ten times. The chain combines TRBV7-9 with TRBJ2-1; 7 positions agree with TRBD1. This CDR3 is built from 12 residues. Trimming took 2 bases from V and 9 from J; bases not matched to a gene: 1. From germline, CDR1 is SEHNR and CDR2 FQNEAQ (reference sequence). DNA for the CDR3: TGTGCCAGCAGCTTATCAGGGGGTGAGCAGTTCTTC. Protein sequence: CASSLSGGEQFF.

The V call is TRBV29-1, the J call TRBJ2-7, with a possible D match to TRBD2 (5 bases). The V end was cut by 6 bases, the J end by 3 bases, with 21 bases between. Germline assignment: CDR1 SQVTM and CDR2 ANQGSEA. This CDR3 comprises 15 residues. The CDR3 is CSVGDPRGSVYEQYF. CDR3 nucleotides: TGCAGCGTCGGAGACCCCAGAGGGTCTGTCTACGAGCAGTACTTC.

V and J are TRBV6-2 or TRBV6-3 and TRBJ2-1; 10 bases fit TRBD1. This CDR3 comprises 16 residues. From germline, CDR1 is MNHEY and CDR2 SVGEGT. Trimming cost V 2 bases and J 7 bases; bases outside gene matches: 8. In DNA form, the CDR3 reads TGTGCCAGCAGTTACCCGGGACAGGGGCTGGGGAATGAGCAGTTCTTC. The encoded protein is CASSYPGQGLGNEQFF.

This clonotype was observed a handful of times. This sequence joins TRBV4-3 and TRBJ2-3, with 11 bases that match TRBD2. V lost 3 bases and J lost 3; bases outside the gene matches: 8. The CDR3 spans 17 residues. The V gene's germline CDR1 is LGHNA and CDR2 YSLEER. The CDR3 loop reads CASSHQVAGGPTDTQYF. The CDR3 DNA reads as TGCGCCAGCAGCCATCAAGTAGCGGGGGGGCCGACAGATACGCAGTATTTT.

This clonotype was seen only a few times. V is TRBV28 and J is TRBJ1-6; D gene uncertain. Germline V gene data show CDR1 as MDHEN and CDR2 as SYDVKM. V gave up 3 bases and J gave up 9 bases, with 6 bases separating them. There are 12 residues in the CDR3. CDR3 residues: CASSFPGSPLHF. The CDR3 DNA follows: TGTGCCAGCAGTTTCCCTGGTTCACCCCTCCACTTT.

This clonotype came up many times. V and J are TRBV28 and TRBJ2-1, with unresolved D. Germline V gene lookup returns CDR1 MDHEN and CDR2 SYDVKM. Trimming cost V 2 bases and J 3 bases, with 5 bases left between them. The CDR3 runs 13 residues. CDR3 nucleotide sequence: TGTGCCAGCAGTTTAACGGACTACAATGAGCAGTTCTTC. Its protein is CASSLTDYNEQFF.

This clonotype was found many times. V gene TRBV7-2 combines with J gene TRBJ1-6; D uncertain. This CDR3 is built from 13 residues. Germline V CDR1 and CDR2: SGHTA, FQGNSA. Trimming pared 5 bases from V and 10 bases from J, leaving 12 bases between. For the CDR3, the DNA is TGTGCCAGCAGCCAACTCCATCGGTCACCCCTCCACTTT. This encodes CASSQLHRSPLHF. Drawing the rest from reference TRBV7-2 and TRBJ1-6, the complete variable domain is GAGVSQSPSNKVTEKGKDVELRCDPISGHTALYWYRQSLGQGLEFLIYFQGNSAPDKSGLPSDRFSAERTGGSVSTLTIQRTQQEDSAVYLCASSQLHRSPLHFGNGTRLTVT.

The chain has TRBV7-8 and TRBJ1-1; possibly TRBD1 for D (6 bases). Germline CDR1 is SGHVS and CDR2 is FQNEAQ. This CDR3 spans 14 amino acids. The V gene lost 5 bases and the J gene lost 2 bases, with 12 bases spanning the gap. CDR3 in DNA: TGTGCCAGCAGCCGGGGGCTAGGTAACACTGAAGCTTTCTTT. Translated: CASSRGLGNTEAFF.

There are a few counts of this clonotype. The chain joins TRBV29-1 to TRBJ2-7; D is ambiguous. V was shortened by 5 bases and J by 4 bases, with 9 bases between the two germline ends. Germline V gives CDR1 SQVTM, CDR2 ANQGSEA. The CDR3 covers 11 residues. The CDR3 DNA is TGCAGCGTTCGAGAAGGGTACGAGCAGTACTTC. Encoded protein: CSVREGYEQYF.

A few counts support this clonotype. The V and J genes are TRBV25-1 and TRBJ1-5; D not certain. Per the germline V gene, CDR1 is MGHDK and CDR2 is SYGVNS. Trimming left V 1 base short and J 4 bases short, with 5 bases between. The CDR3 contains 13 residues. In DNA, the CDR3 is TGTGCCAGCAGTGAATCAGGAAATCAGCCCCAGCATTTT. This encodes CASSESGNQPQHF. The whole variable domain, remainder taken from reference TRBV25-1 and TRBJ1-5, is EADIYQTPRYLVIGTGKKITLECSQTMGHDKMYWYQQDPGMELHLIHYSYGVNSTEKGDLSSESTVSRIRTEHFPLTLESARPSHTSQYLCASSESGNQPQHFGDGTRLSIL.

At least ten counts were recorded for this clonotype. The chain uses TRBV7-8 and TRBJ1-2, with a tentative D call TRBD1 (5 bases). The CDR3 loop spans 12 amino acids. Germline CDR1 reads SGHVS; CDR2 reads FQNEAQ. V was clipped by 5 bases and J by 4 bases, with 8 bases between them. Here the CDR3 reads CASSTTGYGYTF. In nucleotides, the CDR3 is TGTGCCAGCAGCACAACAGGCTATGGCTACACCTTC. The full variable domain, completed using reference TRBV7-8 and TRBJ1-2, is GAGVSQSPRYKVAKRGQDVALRCDPISGHVSLFWYQQALGQGPEFLTYFQNEAQLDKSGLPSDRFFAERPEGSVSTLKIQRTQQEDSAVYLCASSTTGYGYTFGSGTRLTVV.

This clonotype was picked up many times. This rearrangement joins TRBV7-2 to TRBJ1-1, with D possibly being TRBD1 (5 bases). CDR1 and CDR2 (germline): SGHTA, FQGNSA. The CDR3 contains 16 residues. Trimming shortened V by 2 bases and J by 2 bases, and 15 bases separated the two germline ends. The CDR3 region has the DNA TGTGCCAGCAGCTTAAGGCCGGGACTAAGAAACACTGAAGCTTTCTTT. The encoded protein is CASSLRPGLRNTEAFF.

V and J are TRBV5-5 and TRBJ2-2, with D maybe TRBD2 (5 bases). The CDR3 spans 15 residues. CDR1 is SGHKS, CDR2 YYEKEE, per germline (reference sequence). V lost 4 bases to trimming and J lost 6 bases, with 16 bases between them. The CDR3: CASSRTREIPGELFF. In DNA form, the CDR3 reads TGTGCCAGCAGCCGCACAAGGGAGATCCCCGGGGAGCTGTTTTTT. Full variable domain (remainder filled in from reference TRBV5-5 and TRBJ2-2): DAGVTQSPTHLIKTRGQQVTLRCSPISGHKSVSWYQQVLGQGPQFIFQYYEKEERGRGNFPDRFSARQFPNYSSELNVNALLLGDSALYLCASSRTREIPGELFFGEGSRLTVL.

This clonotype was recorded at least ten times. The rearrangement links TRBV7-2 to TRBJ2-5; D unresolved. Deletions cut 3 bases from V and 4 bases from J, with 15 bases between. Germline assignment: CDR1 SGHTA and CDR2 FQGNSA. This CDR3 contains 15 residues. Here the CDR3 reads CASSFNLGSGETQYF. CDR3 nucleotides: TGTGCCAGCAGCTTTAACCTAGGGTCCGGAGAGACCCAGTACTTC.

V usage is TRBV7-8 and J usage is TRBJ2-1; a weak D match, TRBD2 (6 bases). Germline assignment: CDR1 SGHVS and CDR2 FQNEAQ. V was pared by 5 bases and J by 4 bases, with 24 bases between. The CDR3 sequence is 18 residues long. The CDR3 sequence: CASSLRDLPIGVYNEQFF. The CDR3 nucleotides read TGTGCCAGCAGCCTTCGGGACTTACCCATTGGGGTTTACAATGAGCAGTTCTTC.